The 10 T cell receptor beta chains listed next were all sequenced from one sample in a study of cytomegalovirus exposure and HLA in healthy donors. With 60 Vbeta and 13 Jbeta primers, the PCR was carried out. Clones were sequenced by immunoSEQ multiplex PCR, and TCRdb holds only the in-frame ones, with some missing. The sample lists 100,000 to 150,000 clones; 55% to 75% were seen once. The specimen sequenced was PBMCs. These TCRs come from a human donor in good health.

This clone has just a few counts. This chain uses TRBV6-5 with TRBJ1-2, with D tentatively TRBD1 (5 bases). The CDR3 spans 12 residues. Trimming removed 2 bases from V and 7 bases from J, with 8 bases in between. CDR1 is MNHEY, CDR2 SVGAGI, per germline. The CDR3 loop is CASSYQGSGYTF. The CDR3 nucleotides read TGTGCCAGCAGTTACCAGGGCTCTGGCTACACCTTC.

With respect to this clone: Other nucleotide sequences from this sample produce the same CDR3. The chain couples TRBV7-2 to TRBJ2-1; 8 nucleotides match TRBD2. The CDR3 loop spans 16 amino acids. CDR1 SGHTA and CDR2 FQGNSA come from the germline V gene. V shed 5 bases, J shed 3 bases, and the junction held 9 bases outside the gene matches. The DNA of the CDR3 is TGTGCCAGCAGCCTAGGAGGAAGCGGGGGCTACAATGAGCAGTTCTTC. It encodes CASSLGGSGGYNEQFF.

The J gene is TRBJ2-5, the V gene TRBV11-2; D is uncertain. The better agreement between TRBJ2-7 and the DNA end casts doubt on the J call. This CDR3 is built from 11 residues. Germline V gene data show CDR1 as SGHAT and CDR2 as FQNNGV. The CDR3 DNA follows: TGTGCCAGCAGCTTTGGGCGCGAGCAGTACTTC. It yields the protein CASSFGREQYF.

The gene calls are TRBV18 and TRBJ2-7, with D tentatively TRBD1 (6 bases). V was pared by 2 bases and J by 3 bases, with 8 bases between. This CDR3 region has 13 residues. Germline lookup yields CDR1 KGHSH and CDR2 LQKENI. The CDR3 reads CASSPDRFYEQYF. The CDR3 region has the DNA TGTGCCAGCTCACCAGACAGGTTCTACGAGCAGTACTTC.

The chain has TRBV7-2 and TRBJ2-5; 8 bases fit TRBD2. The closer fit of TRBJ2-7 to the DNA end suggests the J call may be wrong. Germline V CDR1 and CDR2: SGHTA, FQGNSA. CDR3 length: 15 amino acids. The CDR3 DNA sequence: TGTGCCAGCAGCCCCCGGGGGGGAAAGCGTTACGAGCAGTACTTC. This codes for CASSPRGGKRYEQYF.

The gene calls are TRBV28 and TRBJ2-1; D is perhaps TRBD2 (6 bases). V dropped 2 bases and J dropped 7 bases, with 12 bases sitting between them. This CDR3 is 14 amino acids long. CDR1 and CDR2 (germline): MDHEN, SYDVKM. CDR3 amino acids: CASSLAGSGNEQFF. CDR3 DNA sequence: TGTGCCAGCAGTTTAGCGGGAAGCGGAAATGAGCAGTTCTTC. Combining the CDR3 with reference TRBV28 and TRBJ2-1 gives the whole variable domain DVKVTQSSRYLVKRTGEKVFLECVQDMDHENMFWYRQDPGLGLRLIYFSYDVKMKEKGDIPEGYSVSREKKERFSLILESASTNQTSMYLCASSLAGSGNEQFFGPGTRLTVL.

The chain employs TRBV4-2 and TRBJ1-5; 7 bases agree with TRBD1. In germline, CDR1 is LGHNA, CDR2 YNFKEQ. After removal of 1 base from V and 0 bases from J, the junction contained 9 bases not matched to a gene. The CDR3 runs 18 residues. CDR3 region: CASSQGTGTDYSNQPQHF. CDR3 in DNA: TGTGCCAGCAGCCAAGGGACAGGAACAGACTATAGCAATCAGCCCCAGCATTTT.

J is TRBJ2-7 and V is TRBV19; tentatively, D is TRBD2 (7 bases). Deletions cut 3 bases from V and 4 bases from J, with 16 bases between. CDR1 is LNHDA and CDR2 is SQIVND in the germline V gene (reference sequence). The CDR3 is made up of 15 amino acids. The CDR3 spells CASSISSGGAYEQYF. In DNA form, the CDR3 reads TGTGCCAGTAGTATTTCCTCGGGGGGCGCGTACGAGCAGTACTTC.

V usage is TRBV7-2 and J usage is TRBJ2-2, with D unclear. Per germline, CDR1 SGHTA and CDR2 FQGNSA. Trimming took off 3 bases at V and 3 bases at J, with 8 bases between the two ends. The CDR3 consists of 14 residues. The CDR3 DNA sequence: TGTGCCAGCAGCTTTTATCCCCACACCGGGGAGCTGTTTTTT. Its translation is CASSFYPHTGELFF.

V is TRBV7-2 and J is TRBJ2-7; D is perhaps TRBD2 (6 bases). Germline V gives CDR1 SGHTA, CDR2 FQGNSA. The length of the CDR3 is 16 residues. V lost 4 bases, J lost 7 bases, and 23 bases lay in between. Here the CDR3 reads CASSSKGWGGAGEQYF. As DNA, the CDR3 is TGTGCCAGCAGCTCCAAGGGGTGGGGCGGGGCCGGGGAGCAGTACTTC.